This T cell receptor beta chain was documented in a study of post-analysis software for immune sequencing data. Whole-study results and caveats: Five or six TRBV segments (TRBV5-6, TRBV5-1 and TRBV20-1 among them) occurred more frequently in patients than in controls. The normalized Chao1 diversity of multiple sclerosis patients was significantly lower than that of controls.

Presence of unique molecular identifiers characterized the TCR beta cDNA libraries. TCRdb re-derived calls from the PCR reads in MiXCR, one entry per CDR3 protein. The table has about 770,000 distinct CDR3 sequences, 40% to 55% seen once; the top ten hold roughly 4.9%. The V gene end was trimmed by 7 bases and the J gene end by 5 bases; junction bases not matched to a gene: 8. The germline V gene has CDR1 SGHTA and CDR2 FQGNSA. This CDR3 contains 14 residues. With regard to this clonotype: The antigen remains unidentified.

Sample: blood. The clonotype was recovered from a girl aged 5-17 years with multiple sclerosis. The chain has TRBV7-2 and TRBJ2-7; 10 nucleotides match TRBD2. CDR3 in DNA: TGTGCCAGCACAAGAGCGGGAGGGCGGAACGAGCAGTACTTC. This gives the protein CASTRAGGRNEQYF.